Below, 17 T cell receptor beta chains from the same sample are listed, as sequenced in a study of blood T cell repertoires in COVID-19. Here immunoSEQ multiplex PCR was the method, and the copy in TCRdb shows in-frame clones only, minus some. This sample has about 200,000 clones, with 70% to 85% found just once. Sequencing input: peripheral blood. The source is a human donor with acute or convalescent COVID-19. The donor label of this sample is uncertain.

V usage is TRBV6-1 and J usage is TRBJ1-5; D unclear. This CDR3 is built from 13 residues. The V end was cut by 1 base, the J end by 4 bases, with 5 bases between. CDR1 and CDR2 (germline): MNHNS, SASEGT. In DNA form, the CDR3 reads TGTGCCAGCAGTGAAGAGCGTAATCAGCCCCAGCATTTT. Its translation: CASSEERNQPQHF.

V usage is TRBV7-8 and J usage is TRBJ2-4, with D maybe TRBD2 (7 bases). Trimming removed 1 base at V and 11 bases at J, with 15 bases between. CDR1 SGHVS and CDR2 FQNEAQ come from the germline V gene. The CDR3 runs 14 residues. The CDR3 loop is CASSLEVRGPFQYF. Written as DNA, the CDR3 is TGTGCCAGCAGCTTAGAGGTGCGGGGGCCGTTTCAGTACTTC.

This rearrangement joins TRBV4-3 to TRBJ2-7; tentative D call: TRBD1 (6 bases). This CDR3 has 14 residues. Germline V CDR1 and CDR2: LGHNA, YSLEER. V was trimmed by 0 bases and J by 2 bases, leaving 8 bases between them. CDR3 DNA: TGCGCCAGCAGCCAAGAACAGGGACCCTACGAGCAGTACTTC. This gives the protein CASSQEQGPYEQYF.

This clone is a singleton in its sample. Here the CDR3 reads CASSLSGQGEAYTF. In DNA form, the CDR3 reads TGCGCCAGCAGCTTGTCGGGACAGGGAGAAGCCTACACCTTC. V is TRBV5-1 and J is TRBJ1-2; 9 nucleotides agree with TRBD1. The CDR3 sequence is 14 residues long. Germline lookup yields CDR1 SGHRS and CDR2 YFSETQ. The J segment lost 10 bases and the V segment lost 1 base, leaving 8 bases of the junction unmatched.

The V gene is TRBV4-3, the J gene TRBJ2-1; TRBD2 agrees at 11 bases. The CDR3 is made up of 17 amino acids. V was pared by 0 bases and J by 5 bases, with 6 bases of the junction left unmatched. The germline gives CDR1 LGHNA, CDR2 YSLEER. DNA for the CDR3: TGCGCCAGCAGCCAAGATACTAGCGGGAGAGGTAACAATGAGCAGTTCTTC. Encoded protein: CASSQDTSGRGNNEQFF.

This chain joins TRBV7-9 and TRBJ2-2, with TRBD2 identical over 11 bases. The CDR3 consists of 15 residues. V shed 0 bases and J 7 bases; nucleotides not matched to a gene: 1. The V gene's germline CDR1 is SEHNR and CDR2 FQNEAQ (reference sequence). In nucleotides, the CDR3 is TGTGCCAGCAGCTTAGCACTAGCGGGAGTCGGGGAGCTGTTTTTT. Translating it yields CASSLALAGVGELFF.

At least ten counts were recorded for this clone. This sequence joins TRBV2 and TRBJ2-2; 8 bases map to TRBD2. The germline V gene encodes CDR1 SNHLY and CDR2 FYNNEI. V was pared by 7 bases and J by 4 bases, with 11 bases of the junction left unmatched. This CDR3 is built from 16 residues. The DNA of the CDR3 is TGTGCCAGCACCACGTCGGGTAGCGGGGTCACCGGGGAGCTGTTTTTT. This gives the protein CASTTSGSGVTGELFF.

The chain carries TRBV25-1 and TRBJ1-2, with no clear D. Germline lookup yields CDR1 MGHDK and CDR2 SYGVNS. Trimming left V 3 bases short and J 8 bases short, with 4 bases between. The CDR3 is 10 amino acids. The CDR3: CASSDQGYTF. CDR3 in DNA: TGTGCCAGCAGTGACCAGGGCTACACCTTC.

This chain connects TRBV30 to TRBJ1-1, with D tentatively TRBD1 (6 bases). The CDR3 length is 15 residues. Trimming took off 5 bases at V and 3 bases at J, with 19 bases between the two ends. The V gene's germline CDR1 is GTSNPN and CDR2 SVGIG (reference sequence). The CDR3 sequence: CAWEIQQGSHTEAFF. As DNA, the CDR3 is TGTGCCTGGGAAATCCAACAGGGTAGCCACACTGAAGCTTTCTTT.

The table lists this clone with a few counts. CDR3 protein: CASSSILSTGGDTGELFF. As DNA, the CDR3 is TGTGCCAGCAGCTCAATTTTATCCACAGGGGGCGACACCGGGGAGCTGTTTTTT. The V and J genes are TRBV11-3 and TRBJ2-2; 9 nucleotides match TRBD1. J gave up 3 bases and V 4 bases, and 12 bases lay outside the gene matches. Per germline, CDR1 SGHNT and CDR2 YENEEA. CDR3 size: 18 residues.

The chain recombines TRBV6-5 with TRBJ1-2; no clear D. The CDR3 is 13 amino acids. Germline V gene data show CDR1 as MNHEY and CDR2 as SVGAGI. V was pared by 7 bases and J by 4 bases, with 13 bases between. This CDR3 is CASIGGSFYGYTF. The CDR3 region has the DNA TGTGCCAGCATTGGTGGCAGTTTCTATGGCTACACCTTC.

The rearrangement links TRBV7-9 to TRBJ2-5, with TRBD2 identical over 11 bases. Germline V gives CDR1 SEHNR, CDR2 FQNEAQ (reference sequence). V shed 5 bases, J shed 2 bases, and the junction held 7 bases outside the gene matches. The CDR3 has 16 amino acids. The CDR3 DNA follows: TGTGCCAGCAGCCGCGGACTAGCGGGCAAACAAGAGACCCAGTACTTC. Its translation is CASSRGLAGKQETQYF.

The chain links TRBV18 to TRBJ2-2; 8 bases map to TRBD1. The CDR3 sequence is 16 residues long. Germline-derived CDR1 and CDR2 are KGHSH and LQKENI. The trim removed 2 bases at V and 6 bases at J, leaving 8 bases unmatched. CDR3 nucleotide sequence: TGTGCCAGCTCACCAGTACCTCAGGGGGCAGCCGGGGAGCTGTTTTTT. It yields the protein CASSPVPQGAAGELFF.

V gene TRBV5-4 combines with J gene TRBJ2-7; perhaps TRBD1 as D (6 bases). V lost 0 bases to trimming and J lost 2 bases, with 15 bases between them. The germline CDR1 and CDR2 sequences are SGHNT and YYREEE (reference sequence). This CDR3 spans 16 amino acids. CDR3 DNA sequence: TGTGCCAGCAGCTTGGCCATGGGGACAACCACCTACGAGCAGTACTTC. The encoded protein is CASSLAMGTTTYEQYF.

The chain combines TRBV7-2 with TRBJ2-7, with 7 bases matching TRBD2. The length of the CDR3 is 15 residues. Losses at the gene ends were 5 bases for V and 3 bases for J; bases not matched to a gene: 10. The germline CDR1 and CDR2 sequences are SGHTA and FQGNSA. CDR3 coding DNA: TGTGCCAGCAGCGAAGGGGCGGGAGCTCGCTACGAGCAGTACTTC. Its protein product is CASSEGAGARYEQYF.

V and J are TRBV27 and TRBJ1-1; 8 bases fit TRBD1. V lost 5 bases and J lost 4; bases outside the gene matches: 3. The CDR3 covers 13 residues. Germline V lookup: CDR1 MNHEY, CDR2 SMNVEV (reference sequence). The CDR3 here is CASSLTGGTEAFF. Here the CDR3 DNA reads TGTGCCAGCAGTCTCACAGGGGGCACTGAAGCTTTCTTT.

In its sample, this clone was seen once. V and J are TRBV6-5 and TRBJ1-3; D is undetermined. CDR1 is MNHEY and CDR2 is SVGAGI in the germline V gene. The V and J ends lost 6 bases and 0 bases respectively, with 9 bases between them. The CDR3 runs to 14 residues. This CDR3 is CASSLSGSGNTIYF. In nucleotides, the CDR3 is TGTGCCAGCAGCCTCTCGGGCTCTGGAAACACCATATATTTT.